This is a list of T cell receptor beta chains from one sample in a study of cytomegalovirus exposure and HLA in healthy donors. Libraries were prepared by immunoSEQ multiplex PCR; TCRdb keeps only in-frame clonotypes and omits some of them. Of 110,000 or so clones in the sample, roughly 80% are singletons; the top ten hold roughly 5.9%. Sequences were obtained from PBMCs. Every receptor here comes from a woman aged 25 to 39 in good health and CMV-seropositive. Both conserved end residues are part of each CDR3. A D gene is named only where the DNA matches it firmly. Clone size is stated in some rows and not others, as once, few, many or a class when expanded.

abundance	d_gene	v_gene	j_gene	CDR3nt	CDR3aa
NA	TRBD2	TRBV4-1	TRBJ2-5	TGCGCCAGCAGCCAAGTCGTTGCGGGAGGGAGCCCGGAGACCCAGTACTTC	CASSQVVAGGSPETQYF
NA	TRBD2	TRBV18	TRBJ2-1	TGTGCCAGCTCACCGCTAGCGGGGGGGAATGAGCAGTTCTTC	CASSPLAGGNEQFF
few	TRBD1	TRBV19	TRBJ1-5	TGTGCCAGTAGTGCGGGGACAGGGAGGGGCTATAGCAATCAGCCCCAGCATTTT	CASSAGTGRGYSNQPQHF
NA	TRBD2	TRBV6-6	TRBJ2-7	TGTGCCAGCAGTCCGCTAGCGGCCACCTACGAGCAGTACTTC	CASSPLAATYEQYF
NA	TRBD1	TRBV25-1	TRBJ1-2	TGTGCCAGCAGTGACCCGGGACAGATTACTTATGGCTACACCTTC	CASSDPGQITYGYTF
NA	NA	TRBV25-1	TRBJ1-2	TGTGCCAGCAGTGAATCCGGACAGCTCTATGGCTACACCTTC	CASSESGQLYGYTF
NA	TRBD1	TRBV7-6	TRBJ2-1	TGTGCCAGCAGCTTTCGAGTGGGGACAGGGGTCGTGAATGAGCAGTTCTTC	CASSFRVGTGVVNEQFF
NA	NA	TRBV6-5	TRBJ2-2	TGTGCCAGCAGTTACTCGACAAAATATCTCACCGGGGAGCTGTTTTTT	CASSYSTKYLTGELFF
NA	TRBD2	TRBV7-9	TRBJ2-2	TGTGCCAGCAGCCGACTAGCGGGAGCTCCGAGCACCGGGGAGCTGTTTTTT	CASSRLAGAPSTGELFF
NA	TRBD1	TRBV7-9	TRBJ2-7	TGTGCCAGCAGCCGGACAGGGGGGAACGAGCAGTACTTC	CASSRTGGNEQYF
NA	NA	TRBV11-2	TRBJ2-7	TGTGCCAGCAGCTTTGACAGCTCCTACGAGCAGTACTTC	CASSFDSSYEQYF
NA	NA	TRBV29-1	TRBJ1-6	TGCAGCGTTGAAGGACCAGACACTGGTTCACCCCTCCACTTT	CSVEGPDTGSPLHF
NA	TRBD1	TRBV30	TRBJ1-1	TGTGCCTGGAGACTGGGGGACAGGGGGTGGACTGAAGCTTTCTTT	CAWRLGDRGWTEAFF
NA	NA	TRBV7-3	TRBJ2-3	TGTGCCAGCAGTAAGGGGGCGGGAGGACACACAGATACGCAGTATTTT	CASSKGAGGHTDTQYF
NA	NA	TRBV19	TRBJ2-7	TGTGCCAGTAGTGCACCCCCAGGGGACGAGCAGTACTTC	CASSAPPGDEQYF
once	TRBD1	TRBV5-1	TRBJ2-7	TGCGCCAGCAGCTCCAGGGGGCTCGTAGACTACGAGCAGTACTTC	CASSSRGLVDYEQYF
NA	NA	TRBV27	TRBJ1-5	TGTGCCAGCTGGGGGCAGGCTAATCAGCCCCAGCATTTT	CASWGQANQPQHF
NA	NA	TRBV5-1	TRBJ2-5	TGCGCCAGCAGCGTCCTGACAGGAGGCCAAGAGACCCAGTACTTC	CASSVLTGGQETQYF
NA	TRBD1	TRBV12-5	TRBJ1-1	TGTGCTAGTGGTGGATGGGGAGGGACAGGGGAAGCTTTCTTT	CASGGWGGTGEAFF
NA	TRBD2	TRBV19	TRBJ2-7	TGTGCCAGTAGTAGCACTAGCGGCCTCTACGAGCAGTACTTC	CASSSTSGLYEQYF
few	NA	TRBV6-5	TRBJ1-4	TGTGCCAGCAAAGGGGCTAGTAATGAAAAACTGTTTTTT	CASKGASNEKLFF
once	NA	TRBV29-1	TRBJ1-2	TGCAGCGTTGCGAGGGATAACTATGGCTACACCTTC	CSVARDNYGYTF
NA	TRBD1	TRBV5-1	TRBJ2-7	TGCGCCAGCAGAAATACAGGGGCCTCTCGCCACGAGCAGTACTTC	CASRNTGASRHEQYF
NA	TRBD1	TRBV5-1	TRBJ2-5	TGCGCCAGCACGGGACAGATCCAAGAGACCCAGTACTTC	CASTGQIQETQYF
once	NA	TRBV12-5	TRBJ1-2	TGTGCTAGTGGTTTGGAAACAGGGATCGGCTACACCTTC	CASGLETGIGYTF
NA	NA	TRBV9	TRBJ1-1	TGTGCCAGCAGCCCCCGGACTTGGGGTAAGGGCACTGAAGCTTTCTTT	CASSPRTWGKGTEAFF
NA	TRBD1	TRBV6-4	TRBJ1-6	TGTGCCAGCAGTGTCTCCGGGACAGGGGACCCCTATAATTCACCCCTCCACTTT	CASSVSGTGDPYNSPLHF
few	NA	TRBV12-5	TRBJ2-7	TGTGCTAGTGGATTGGGGCTCGAGCAGTACTTC	CASGLGLEQYF
NA	NA	TRBV10-1	TRBJ1-1	TGCGCCAGCAGTTTATTTAGTAACACTGAAGCTTTCTTT	CASSLFSNTEAFF
once	NA	TRBV2	TRBJ1-2	TGTGCCAGCAGTGAAATGGGGGCCTACTATGGCTACACCTTC	CASSEMGAYYGYTF
NA	NA	TRBV19	TRBJ2-1	TGTGCCAGTAGTTCTGAGACCACAGTTCGGCAGTTCTTC	CASSSETTVRQFF
NA	NA	TRBV6-6	TRBJ1-5	TGTGCCAGCAATACGGACAAGAATCAGCCCCAGCATTTT	CASNTDKNQPQHF
few	TRBD1	TRBV11-3	TRBJ1-2	TGTGCCAGCAGCTTAGAGGGGGACAGTTCCGACTATGGCTACACCTTC	CASSLEGDSSDYGYTF
NA	TRBD1	TRBV12-5	TRBJ2-7	TGTGCTAGTGGTTTGGCTCCGAGTACAGGGGGCAGCTACGAGCAGTACTTC	CASGLAPSTGGSYEQYF
NA	TRBD1	TRBV29-1	TRBJ2-7	TGCAGCGCTTTAACAGGGGGCTGGTACGAGCAGTACTTC	CSALTGGWYEQYF
NA	NA	TRBV9	TRBJ2-1	TGTGCCAGCAGAGCTAGTGAGGGGGCGGGAAGGATCGATGAGCAGTTCTTC	CASRASEGAGRIDEQFF
few	NA	TRBV25-1	TRBJ2-1	TGTGCCAGCAGTGAGAGGGGGAGCTCCTACAATGAGCAGTTCTTC	CASSERGSSYNEQFF
NA	TRBD1	TRBV5-1	TRBJ1-2	TGCGCCAGCAGCTTGGGGACAGGGGGTATGTGGGGCTACACCTTC	CASSLGTGGMWGYTF
NA	NA	TRBV27	TRBJ1-2	TGTGCCAGCAGCCCCGGAGTGAGGCAGGGGGGCTACACCTTC	CASSPGVRQGGYTF
NA	TRBD1	TRBV11-3	TRBJ1-5	TGTGCCAGCAGCCCAGGGACAGGGGTTGAACAGCCCCAGCATTTT	CASSPGTGVEQPQHF
NA	NA	TRBV7-8	TRBJ2-7	TGTGCCAGCAGCTTAGTTGGCCAGGGTATATCCTACGAGCAGTACTTC	CASSLVGQGISYEQYF
NA	NA	TRBV6-5	TRBJ2-5	TGTGCCAGCAGTTACGGGGGCCCAGGCGAGACCCAGTACTTC	CASSYGGPGETQYF
NA	TRBD1	TRBV30	TRBJ1-1	TGTGCCTGGAGTGTACAGGGGGCAGGGAACACTGAAGCTTTCTTT	CAWSVQGAGNTEAFF
NA	TRBD1	TRBV9	TRBJ1-1	TGTGCCAGCAGCACCGGGACAGAGAACACTGAAGCTTTCTTT	CASSTGTENTEAFF
NA	TRBD2	TRBV7-6	TRBJ2-1	TGTGCCAGCAGCTTAGCGGGAGGGTACCATGAGCAGTTCTTC	CASSLAGGYHEQFF
few	NA	TRBV14	TRBJ1-2	TGTGCCAGCAGCCAAGGAGAGCAGGTCTCATATGGCTACACCTTC	CASSQGEQVSYGYTF
NA	NA	TRBV21-1	TRBJ1-2	TGTGCCAGCAGCAAAGACCCAGTTAACTATGGCTACACCTTC	CASSKDPVNYGYTF
NA	TRBD1	TRBV18	TRBJ1-2	TGTGCCAGCTCAGCCGGGACAGGGAAGTATGGCTACACCTTC	CASSAGTGKYGYTF
NA	NA	TRBV11-1	TRBJ2-5	TGTGCCAGCAGCTTGAGTAGCGAGACCCAGTACTTC	CASSLSSETQYF
NA	NA	TRBV4-2	TRBJ2-5	TGTGCCAGCAGTCCCTCACAGGGACATGCCGAGGAGACCCAGTACTTC	CASSPSQGHAEETQYF
once	TRBD1	TRBV7-2	TRBJ1-1	TGTGCCAGCAGCTCCCGACAGGGAGTCGTTCGCGAGGCTTTCTTT	CASSSRQGVVREAFF
once	TRBD2	TRBV2	TRBJ2-3	TGTGCCAGCAGTTCTCCTGCCCTAGCGGGAGGGTTGGATACGCAGTATTTT	CASSSPALAGGLDTQYF
NA	NA	TRBV5-1	TRBJ2-2	TGCGCCAGCAGCCCCCGTCCGAGTACGAACACCGGGGAGCTGTTTTTT	CASSPRPSTNTGELFF
NA	NA	TRBV25-1	TRBJ2-3	TGTGCCAGCAGCCTCTGGCGGGACAGCACAGATACGCAGTATTTT	CASSLWRDSTDTQYF